Listed here are 27 T cell receptor beta chains from one sample, sequenced in a study of blood T cells in healthy people across ages. The second PCR ran about 6 to 12 cycles with a sample-barcoded 5' primer and J-beta primers. In TCRdb, the 5' RACE reads were re-called with MiXCR into one record per CDR3 protein. The sample yields over 1,500,000 distinct CDR3 sequences, around 50% seen once. Sequenced input: blood. All receptors derive from a middle-aged woman in good health.

This clonotype was observed a handful of times. This rearrangement joins TRBV20-1 to TRBJ2-1; TRBD2 matches 8 bases. Germline CDR1 reads DFQATT; CDR2 reads SNEGSKA (reference sequence). The CDR3 sequence is 16 residues long. V dropped 3 bases and J dropped 5; count of bases not matched to a gene: 12. In DNA form, the CDR3 reads TGCAGTGCTAGCGGGGGGGCCGCTGCAGGTCACAATGAGCAGTTCTTC. Amino acid sequence: CSASGGAAAGHNEQFF.

The rearrangement joins TRBV7-9 to TRBJ1-2; D remains ambiguous. Looked up from germline, CDR1 is SEHNR and CDR2 is FQNEAQ (reference sequence). V lost 0 bases and J lost 2, with 13 bases in between. This CDR3 has 16 residues. The CDR3 spells CASSLAGRTGNYGYTF. The CDR3, as DNA: TGTGCCAGCAGCTTAGCGGGTCGTACCGGGAACTATGGCTACACCTTC. The full variable domain, with the rest looked up from reference TRBV7-9 and TRBJ1-2, is DTGVSQNPRHKITKRGQNVTFRCDPISEHNRLYWYRQTLGQGPEFLTYFQNEAQLEKSRLLSDRFSAERPKGSFSTLEIQRTEQGDSAMYLCASSLAGRTGNYGYTFGSGTRLTVV.

This chain uses TRBV24-1 with TRBJ2-5; possible D gene TRBD2, 6 bases. The germline CDR1 and CDR2 sequences are KGHDR and SFDVKD. Trimming pared 0 bases from V and 3 bases from J, leaving 7 bases between. The CDR3 runs to 14 residues. CDR3 sequence (DNA): TGTGCCACCAGTGATTTGGCTAGCGAAGAGACCCAGTACTTC. Translated, it gives CATSDLASEETQYF.

The V call is TRBV14, the J call TRBJ2-5; weak D call: TRBD2 (5 bases). V was pared by 2 bases and J by 11 bases, with 24 bases between. Per germline, CDR1 SGHDN and CDR2 FVKESK. The length of the CDR3 is 16 residues. The CDR3 sequence: CASSQKQRIAYNEQYF. The CDR3 DNA reads as TGTGCCAGCAGCCAAAAACAGCGGATTGCCTACAATGAGCAGTACTTC.

This clonotype came up a few times. This chain links TRBV7-2 with TRBJ1-1, with 7 bases matching TRBD1. The CDR3 extends over 14 amino acids. The J segment lost 0 bases and the V segment lost 4 bases, leaving 2 bases of the junction unmatched. From germline, CDR1 is SGHTA and CDR2 FQGNSA. In nucleotides, the CDR3 is TGTGCCAGCAGCTGGGACAGTATGAACACTGAAGCTTTCTTT. Its translation is CASSWDSMNTEAFF.

The genes are TRBV4-3 and TRBJ2-1, with D uncertain. Germline V gene data show CDR1 as LGHNA and CDR2 as YSLEER. The CDR3 totals 14 residues. V was cut by 4 bases and J by 12 bases, with 19 bases left in between. CDR3 in DNA: TGCGCCAGCAGCCGGGATAGGGCCCTCGGATTGCAGTTCTTC. Amino acid sequence: CASSRDRALGLQFF.

The CDR3 is CASSRRGRWDYGYTF. The CDR3 DNA reads as TGTGCCAGCAGCCGCAGGGGGCGTTGGGACTATGGCTACACCTTC. The chain is built from TRBV5-5 and TRBJ1-2, with 8 bases matching TRBD1. CDR3 length equals 15 residues. V gave up 4 bases and J gave up 3 bases; unmatched junction bases: 8. Germline assignment: CDR1 SGHKS and CDR2 YYEKEE (reference sequence). The full variable domain, its missing parts supplied by reference TRBV5-5 and TRBJ1-2, is DAGVTQSPTHLIKTRGQQVTLRCSPISGHKSVSWYQQVLGQGPQFIFQYYEKEERGRGNFPDRFSARQFPNYSSELNVNALLLGDSALYLCASSRRGRWDYGYTFGSGTRLTVV.

The chain uses TRBV27 and TRBJ1-2; no firm D call. Germline V gives CDR1 MNHEY, CDR2 SMNVEV (reference sequence). CDR3 length equals 15 residues. V lost 0 bases and J lost 2, with 10 bases in between. Here the CDR3 DNA reads TGTGCCAGCAGTTTATCGAACGGGAAAAACTATGGCTACACCTTC. This gives the protein CASSLSNGKNYGYTF.

The J gene is TRBJ2-7, the V gene TRBV27; D tentatively fits TRBD1 or TRBD2 (7 bases each). Germline V CDR1 and CDR2: MNHEY, SMNVEV (reference sequence). The length of the CDR3 is 16 residues. V shed 4 bases and J shed 4 bases, with 20 bases lying between them. This CDR3 reads CASSSIWGGQFYEQYF. The CDR3 nucleotides read TGTGCCAGCAGTTCAATATGGGGGGGACAGTTTTACGAGCAGTACTTC.

This clonotype was picked up one time. The chain employs TRBV20-1 and TRBJ1-5, with D possibly TRBD1 on 6 matching bases. The CDR3 has 14 amino acids. Germline V lookup: CDR1 DFQATT, CDR2 SNEGSKA (reference sequence). Trimming took 6 bases from V and 3 from J, leaving 15 bases between them. In DNA, the CDR3 is TGCAGTGCGACGAGGGGGGGGCTCAATCAGCCCCAGCATTTT. This gives the protein CSATRGGLNQPQHF.

V usage is TRBV27 and J usage is TRBJ2-1, with TRBD1 identical over 9 bases. The CDR3 has 15 amino acids. The V gene's germline CDR1 is MNHEY and CDR2 SMNVEV (reference sequence). V trimming: 6 bases; J trimming: 7 bases; junction bases outside the gene matches: 10. CDR3 in amino acids: CASRIFWGQGNEQFF. CDR3 DNA sequence: TGTGCCAGCAGAATCTTTTGGGGACAGGGAAATGAGCAGTTCTTC.

This clonotype was counted many times. V gene TRBV7-9 combines with J gene TRBJ2-7; no clear D gene. Deletions cut 5 bases from V and 4 bases from J, with 12 bases between. The CDR3 runs to 13 residues. Per germline, CDR1 SEHNR and CDR2 FQNEAQ (reference sequence). DNA of the CDR3: TGTGCCAGCAGCCCGCGGACCGTTTACGAGCAGTACTTC. This gives the protein CASSPRTVYEQYF. Supplemented by reference TRBV7-9 and TRBJ2-7, the full variable domain reads DTGVSQNPRHKITKRGQNVTFRCDPISEHNRLYWYRQTLGQGPEFLTYFQNEAQLEKSRLLSDRFSAERPKGSFSTLEIQRTEQGDSAMYLCASSPRTVYEQYFGPGTRLTVT.

This clonotype was recorded a few times. This sequence joins TRBV9 and TRBJ2-7, with no clear D. Germline values: CDR1 SGDLS, CDR2 YYNGEE. The CDR3 consists of 14 residues. V was clipped by 0 bases and J by 5 bases, with 12 bases between them. The CDR3 DNA reads as TGTGCCAGCAGCGTAGGCTACGCTAAGGACGAGCAGTACTTC. Protein: CASSVGYAKDEQYF.

The chain couples TRBV2 to TRBJ1-2; D not certain. This CDR3 comprises 12 residues. The germline CDR1 and CDR2 sequences are SNHLY and FYNNEI. Trimming took 7 bases from V and 12 from J, leaving 18 bases between them. CDR3 DNA: TGTGCCAGCAAGGTGAAAGTACAGATCCACACCTTC. This codes for CASKVKVQIHTF.

This clonotype was seen a few times. The CDR3 region has the DNA TGCAGTGTTAGGGGTTCGGGGACAGGGGGCTGGAACATTCAGTACTTC. Encoded protein: CSVRGSGTGGWNIQYF. The genes are TRBV20-1 and TRBJ2-4, with TRBD1 matching 12 bases. Germline CDR1 DFQATT, CDR2 SNEGSKA (reference sequence). V dropped 7 bases and J dropped 7; count of bases not matched to a gene: 14. There are 16 residues in the CDR3.

The J gene is TRBJ2-1, the V gene TRBV11-1; tentatively, D is TRBD2 (7 bases). The germline V and J ends were trimmed by 7 bases and 7 bases, with 17 bases remaining between them. Germline CDR1 is SGHAT and CDR2 is FQDESV (reference sequence). The CDR3 runs to 14 residues. The CDR3 loop is CASKFPGGRNEQFF. The CDR3 region has the DNA TGTGCCAGCAAGTTTCCCGGGGGGCGAAATGAGCAGTTCTTC.

This rearrangement joins TRBV29-1 to TRBJ1-2, with D perhaps TRBD1 (5 bases). With 1 base removed from V and 0 bases from J, the gap between germline ends came to 18 bases. CDR1 and CDR2 from the germline V gene are SQVTM and ANQGSEA. The CDR3 is made up of 17 amino acids. CDR3 DNA: TGCAGCGTTGAAGTAGGAGACGGGGGGTTATCTAACTATGGCTACACCTTC. It encodes CSVEVGDGGLSNYGYTF.

This clonotype occurred a few times. CDR3 nucleotide sequence: TGCAGCGTTGGGCCCGGGGGGGCCCGCAGAGAGACCCAGTACTTC. The encoded protein is CSVGPGGARRETQYF. The chain links TRBV29-1 to TRBJ2-5; 8 nucleotides agree with TRBD2. CDR3 length equals 15 residues. CDR1 SQVTM and CDR2 ANQGSEA come from the germline V gene. The ends lost 4 bases at V and 4 bases at J; junction bases unmatched: 11.

Here the CDR3 reads CASSLAPGTGANVLTF. The CDR3 nucleotides read TGCGCCAGCAGCTTGGCCCCCGGAACTGGGGCCAACGTCCTGACTTTC. V is TRBV5-1 and J is TRBJ2-6; D is uncertain. The CDR3 length is 16 residues. Looked up from germline, CDR1 is SGHRS and CDR2 is YFSETQ. Trimming stripped 0 bases from V and 2 bases from J, with 9 bases between.

Comments on this clonotype: Sequence at one end of the junction differs from germline and may be a read error. V and J are TRBV7-2 and TRBJ1-6, with 8 bases fitting TRBD1. This CDR3 is built from 17 residues. Germline-derived CDR1 and CDR2 are SGHTA and FQGNSA. The CDR3 sequence is CASSPPNRGSYNSPLHF. DNA of the CDR3: TGTGCCAGCAGCCCCCCGAACAGGGGGTCCTATAATTCACCTCTCCACTTT.

V usage is TRBV20-1 and J usage is TRBJ2-7; weak D call: TRBD1 (6 bases). The CDR3 is made up of 12 amino acids. V was trimmed by 5 bases and J by 1 base, leaving 9 bases between them. Germline values: CDR1 DFQATT, CDR2 SNEGSKA (reference sequence). CDR3 region: CSAAQGSYEQYF. The CDR3 DNA reads TGCAGTGCTGCACAGGGTTCCTACGAGCAGTACTTC.

The chain combines TRBV6-5 with TRBJ2-3, with 7 bases that match TRBD1. There are 15 residues in the CDR3. Germline V gives CDR1 MNHEY, CDR2 SVGAGI. After removal of 5 bases from V and 6 bases from J, the junction contained 11 bases not matched to a gene. The chain's CDR3 is CASSPLARQGDTQYF. CDR3 sequence (DNA): TGTGCCAGCAGTCCCCTGGCTCGACAGGGCGATACGCAGTATTTT.

This chain connects TRBV27 to TRBJ2-2; 12 bases are a match to TRBD2. Trimming cost V 2 bases and J 7 bases; bases outside gene matches: 5. Germline V gene lookup returns CDR1 MNHEY and CDR2 SMNVEV (reference sequence). The CDR3 loop spans 16 amino acids. The CDR3 DNA sequence: TGTGCCAGCAGTTTAATCGCGGGACTAGCGGGCGGGGAGCTGTTTTTT. Residues: CASSLIAGLAGGELFF.

V and J are TRBV5-1 and TRBJ2-1, with 13 bases lining up with TRBD2. The V segment lost 4 bases and the J segment 7 bases; nucleotides outside the gene matches: 11. Per the germline V gene, CDR1 is SGHRS and CDR2 is YFSETQ. The CDR3 has 17 amino acids. For the CDR3, the DNA is TGCGCCAGCAGCCCTCCGGGACTAGCGGGGTTTAGGAATGAGCAGTTCTTC. Translating it yields CASSPPGLAGFRNEQFF.

The rearrangement joins TRBV28 to TRBJ1-1, with D unresolved. Germline lookup yields CDR1 MDHEN and CDR2 SYDVKM. The V end lost 6 bases, the J end lost 8 bases, and 13 bases lay between the germline ends. The CDR3 length is 12 residues. CDR3 coding DNA: TGTGCCAGCAGCCCCCAGGATTGGGAAGCTTTCTTT. Its translation is CASSPQDWEAFF. The whole variable domain, remainder taken from reference TRBV28 and TRBJ1-1, is DVKVTQSSRYLVKRTGEKVFLECVQDMDHENMFWYRQDPGLGLRLIYFSYDVKMKEKGDIPEGYSVSREKKERFSLILESASTNQTSMYLCASSPQDWEAFFGQGTRLTVV.

The chain recombines TRBV7-2 with TRBJ2-5; tentatively, D is TRBD2 (7 bases). The germline gives CDR1 SGHTA, CDR2 FQGNSA. There are 14 residues in the CDR3. V was trimmed by 2 bases and J by 4 bases, leaving 11 bases between them. The CDR3 is CASSLMRGRETQYF. Written as DNA, the CDR3 is TGTGCCAGCAGCTTAATGCGGGGGCGAGAGACCCAGTACTTC.

This clonotype appeared a few times. Here the CDR3 DNA reads TGCAGCGTGGGCGGTGGACAGGGCCAGGGTGGCTACACCTTC. Its translation is CSVGGGQGQGGYTF. The chain is built from TRBV29-1 and TRBJ1-2, with 8 bases aligning to TRBD1. Germline V gives CDR1 SQVTM, CDR2 ANQGSEA. This CDR3 spans 14 amino acids. V trimming: 6 bases; J trimming: 7 bases; junction bases outside the gene matches: 13.